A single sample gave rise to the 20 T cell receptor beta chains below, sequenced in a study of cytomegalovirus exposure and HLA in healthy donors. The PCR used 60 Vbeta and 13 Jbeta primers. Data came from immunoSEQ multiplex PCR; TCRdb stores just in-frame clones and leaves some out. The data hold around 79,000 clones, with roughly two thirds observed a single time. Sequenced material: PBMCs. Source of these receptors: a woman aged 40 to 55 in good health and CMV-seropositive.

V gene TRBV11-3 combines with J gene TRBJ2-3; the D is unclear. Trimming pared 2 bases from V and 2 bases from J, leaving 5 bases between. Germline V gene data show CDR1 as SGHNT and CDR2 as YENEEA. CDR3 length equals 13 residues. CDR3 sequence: CASSLSDTDTQYF. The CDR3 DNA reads TGTGCCAGCAGCTTATCAGACACAGATACGCAGTATTTT.

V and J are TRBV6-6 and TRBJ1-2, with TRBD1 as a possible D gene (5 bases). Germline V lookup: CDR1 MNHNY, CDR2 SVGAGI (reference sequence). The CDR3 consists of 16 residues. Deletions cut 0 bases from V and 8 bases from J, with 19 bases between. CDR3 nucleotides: TGTGCCAGCAGTTACTCGATGTATCAGGGAGGGCAGGGCTACACCTTC. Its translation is CASSYSMYQGGQGYTF.

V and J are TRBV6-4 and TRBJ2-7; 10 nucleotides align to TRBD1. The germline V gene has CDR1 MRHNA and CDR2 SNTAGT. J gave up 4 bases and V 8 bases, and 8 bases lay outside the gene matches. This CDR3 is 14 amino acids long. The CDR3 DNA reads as TGTGCCAGCCCTCCGGGGACAGGGGTTTACGAGCAGTACTTC. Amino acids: CASPPGTGVYEQYF.

CDR3 coding DNA: TGTGCCAGCAGCTTGAACGGAGCGGCCTCCTACGAGCAGTACTTC. This codes for CASSLNGAASYEQYF. This sequence joins TRBV7-2 and TRBJ2-7, with D perhaps TRBD2 (5 bases). Germline loops: CDR1 SGHTA, CDR2 FQGNSA. V lost 3 bases to trimming and J lost 0 bases, with 12 bases between them. The CDR3 length is 15 residues.

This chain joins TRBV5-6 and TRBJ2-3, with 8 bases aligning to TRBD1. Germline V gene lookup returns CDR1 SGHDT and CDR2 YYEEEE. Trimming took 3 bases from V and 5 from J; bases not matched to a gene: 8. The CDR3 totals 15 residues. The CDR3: CASSYQGAQEDTQYF. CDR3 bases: TGTGCCAGCAGCTACCAGGGGGCGCAGGAAGATACGCAGTATTTT. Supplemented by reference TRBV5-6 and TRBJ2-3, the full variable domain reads DAGVTQSPTHLIKTRGQQVTLRCSPKSGHDTVSWYQQALGQGPQFIFQYYEEEERQRGNFPDRFSGHQFPNYSSELNVNALLLGDSALYLCASSYQGAQEDTQYFGPGTRLTVL.

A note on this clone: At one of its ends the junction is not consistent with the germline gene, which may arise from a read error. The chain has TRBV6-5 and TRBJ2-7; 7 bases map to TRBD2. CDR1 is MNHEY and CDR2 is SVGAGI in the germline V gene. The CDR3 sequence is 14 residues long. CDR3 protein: CASSQGGFLFEPYF. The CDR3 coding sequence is TGTGCCAGCAGCCAGGGAGGGTTTTTGTTCGAGCCGTACTTC.

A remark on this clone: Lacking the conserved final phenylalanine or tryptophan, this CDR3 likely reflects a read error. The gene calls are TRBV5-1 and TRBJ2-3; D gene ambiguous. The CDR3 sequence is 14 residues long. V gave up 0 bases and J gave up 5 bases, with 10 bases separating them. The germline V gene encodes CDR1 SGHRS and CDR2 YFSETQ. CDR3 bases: TGCGCCAGCAGCTTGGTTGTCAAAGGAGATACGCAGTATGTT. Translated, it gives CASSLVVKGDTQYV.

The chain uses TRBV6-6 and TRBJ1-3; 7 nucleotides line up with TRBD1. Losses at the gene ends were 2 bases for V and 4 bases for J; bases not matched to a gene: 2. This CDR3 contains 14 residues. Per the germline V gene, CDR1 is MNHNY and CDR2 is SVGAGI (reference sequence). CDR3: CASSYGTEGNTIYF. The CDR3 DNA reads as TGTGCCAGCAGTTACGGGACAGAGGGAAACACCATATATTTT.

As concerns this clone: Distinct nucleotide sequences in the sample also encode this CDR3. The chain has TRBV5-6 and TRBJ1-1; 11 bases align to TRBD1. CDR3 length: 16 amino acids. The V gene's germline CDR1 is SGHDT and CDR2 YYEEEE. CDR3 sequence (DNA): TGTGGCAGTAGCTTGTTCGGGACAGGGGGTCACACTGAAGCTTTCTTT. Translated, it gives CGSSLFGTGGHTEAFF.

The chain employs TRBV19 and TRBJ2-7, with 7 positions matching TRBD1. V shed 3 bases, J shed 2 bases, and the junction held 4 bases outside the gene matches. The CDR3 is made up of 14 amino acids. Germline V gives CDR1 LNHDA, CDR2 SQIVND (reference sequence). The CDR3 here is CASSMGTEPYEQYF. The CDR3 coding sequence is TGTGCCAGTAGTATGGGGACAGAGCCCTACGAGCAGTACTTC.

CDR3 residues: CASSDMEREPNYGYTF. The CDR3 DNA reads as TGTGCCAGCAGCGACATGGAGAGGGAACCTAACTATGGCTACACCTTC. The chain is built from TRBV9 and TRBJ1-2; unclear D gene. The V and J ends lost 3 bases and 0 bases respectively, with 15 bases between them. Germline CDR1 and CDR2: SGDLS and YYNGEE. CDR3 length: 16 amino acids. The whole variable domain, filled in from reference TRBV9 and TRBJ1-2, reads DSGVTQTPKHLITATGQRVTLRCSPRSGDLSVYWYQQSLDQGLQFLIQYYNGEERAKGNILERFSAQQFPDLHSELNLSSLELGDSALYFCASSDMEREPNYGYTFGSGTRLTVV.

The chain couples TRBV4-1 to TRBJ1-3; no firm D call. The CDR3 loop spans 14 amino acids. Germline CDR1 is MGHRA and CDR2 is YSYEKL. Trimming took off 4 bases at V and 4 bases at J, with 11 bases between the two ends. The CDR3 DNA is TGCGCCAGCAGCCCTTTGAGGGTCGGAAACACCATATATTTT. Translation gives CASSPLRVGNTIYF.

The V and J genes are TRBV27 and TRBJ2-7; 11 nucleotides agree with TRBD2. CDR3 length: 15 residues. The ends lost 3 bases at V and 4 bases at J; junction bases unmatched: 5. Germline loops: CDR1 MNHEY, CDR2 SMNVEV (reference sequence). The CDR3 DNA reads TGTGCCAGCAGTTTTAAACTAGCGGGGGCTTACGAGCAGTACTTC. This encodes CASSFKLAGAYEQYF.

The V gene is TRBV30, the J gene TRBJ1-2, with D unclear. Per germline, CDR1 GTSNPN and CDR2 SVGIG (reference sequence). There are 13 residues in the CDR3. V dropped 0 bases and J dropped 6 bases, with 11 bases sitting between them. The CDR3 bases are TGTGCCTGGAGTGTAACGAGCGGAGATGGCTACACCTTC. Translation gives CAWSVTSGDGYTF.

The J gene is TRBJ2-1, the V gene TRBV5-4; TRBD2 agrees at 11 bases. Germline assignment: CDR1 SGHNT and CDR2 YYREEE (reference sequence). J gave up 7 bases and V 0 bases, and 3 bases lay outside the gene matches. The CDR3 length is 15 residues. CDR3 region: CASSLGLAGPNEQFF. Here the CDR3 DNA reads TGTGCCAGCAGCTTGGGACTAGCGGGACCTAATGAGCAGTTCTTC.

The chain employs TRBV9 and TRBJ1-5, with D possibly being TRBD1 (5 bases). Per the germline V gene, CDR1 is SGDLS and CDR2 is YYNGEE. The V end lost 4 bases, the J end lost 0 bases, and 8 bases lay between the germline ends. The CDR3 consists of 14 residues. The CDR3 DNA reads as TGTGCCAGCAGCAAGGGGAATAGCAATCAGCCCCAGCATTTT. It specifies CASSKGNSNQPQHF. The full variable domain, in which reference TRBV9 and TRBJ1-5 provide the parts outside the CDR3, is DSGVTQTPKHLITATGQRVTLRCSPRSGDLSVYWYQQSLDQGLQFLIQYYNGEERAKGNILERFSAQQFPDLHSELNLSSLELGDSALYFCASSKGNSNQPQHFGDGTRLSIL.

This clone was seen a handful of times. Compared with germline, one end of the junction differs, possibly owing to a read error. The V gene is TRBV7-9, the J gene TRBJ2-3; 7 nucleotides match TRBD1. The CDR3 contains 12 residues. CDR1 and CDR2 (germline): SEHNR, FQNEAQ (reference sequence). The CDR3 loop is CSSSLGGDTQYF. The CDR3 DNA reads TGTTCCAGCAGCTTAGGGGGCGATACGCAGTATTTT.

The CDR3, as DNA: TGTGCCAGCAGACGGGACAGGGGCTATGGCTACACCTTC. It is translated as CASRRDRGYGYTF. The chain couples TRBV6-9 to TRBJ1-2; 10 nucleotides agree with TRBD1. Germline values: CDR1 MNHGY, CDR2 SVAAGI. V shed 6 bases, J shed 4 bases, and the junction held 2 bases outside the gene matches. This CDR3 contains 13 residues.

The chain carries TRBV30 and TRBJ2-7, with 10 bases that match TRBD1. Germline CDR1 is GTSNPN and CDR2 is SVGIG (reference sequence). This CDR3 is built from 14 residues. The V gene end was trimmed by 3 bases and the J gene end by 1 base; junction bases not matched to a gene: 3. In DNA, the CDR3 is TGTGCCTGGAGCGGGGGACAGGGGTCCTACGAGCAGTACTTC. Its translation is CAWSGGQGSYEQYF.

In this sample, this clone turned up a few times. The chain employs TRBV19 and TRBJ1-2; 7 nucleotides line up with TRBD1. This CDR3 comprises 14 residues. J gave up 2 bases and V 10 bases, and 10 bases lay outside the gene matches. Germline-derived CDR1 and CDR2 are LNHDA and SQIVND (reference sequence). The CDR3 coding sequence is TGTGCCACTCGGACTGGGGACAGCAACTATGGCTACACCTTC. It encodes CATRTGDSNYGYTF.